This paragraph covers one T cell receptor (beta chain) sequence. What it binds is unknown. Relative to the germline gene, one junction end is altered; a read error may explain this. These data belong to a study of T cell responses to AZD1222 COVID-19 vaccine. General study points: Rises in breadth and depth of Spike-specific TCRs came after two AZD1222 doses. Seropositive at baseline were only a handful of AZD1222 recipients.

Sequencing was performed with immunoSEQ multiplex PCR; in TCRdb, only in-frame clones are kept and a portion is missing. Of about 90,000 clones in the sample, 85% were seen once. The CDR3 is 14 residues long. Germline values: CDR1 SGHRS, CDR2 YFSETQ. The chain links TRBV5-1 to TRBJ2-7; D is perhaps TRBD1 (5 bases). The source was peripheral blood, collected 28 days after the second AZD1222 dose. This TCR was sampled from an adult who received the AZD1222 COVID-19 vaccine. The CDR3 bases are TGCGCCAGCAGCCCCACAGGAGCTCAGTCCCGAGCGCAATTC. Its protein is CASSPTGAQSRAQF.